The rows below give T cell receptor beta chains drawn from one sample of a study of cytomegalovirus exposure and HLA in healthy donors. The repertoire was sequenced with immunoSEQ multiplex PCR; TCRdb's copy has only in-frame clones and lacks some. The sample holds more than 85,000 clones, around four fifths seen once. The specimen was PBMCs. The source of these receptors is a woman aged 45 to 65 in good health and CMV-seropositive. The CDR3 runs from the conserved cysteine through the conserved F or W. The order of the fields is J gene, D gene, V gene, clone size, CDR3 DNA, CDR3 protein. A D gene is named only where the DNA matches it firmly. Clone size appears in some rows only: once, few, many, or a class for an expanded clone.

TRBJ1-4 . TRBV10-3 . TGTGCCATCAGTGCGGGGTCGCACTTCCCAACTAATGAAAAACTGTTTTTT CAISAGSHFPTNEKLFF
TRBJ2-3 . TRBV5-1 once TGCGCCAGCAGCTTGGCTAGCAGCACAGATACGCAGTATTTT CASSLASSTDTQYF
TRBJ1-4 . TRBV6-5 few TGTGCCAGCAGTCCGTTCGGGGGTTCTAGTGAAAAACTGTTTTTT CASSPFGGSSEKLFF
TRBJ2-1 . TRBV10-3 few TGTGCCACTCGAGGAGCAGGGGCTGGAGAGCAGTTCTTC CATRGAGAGEQFF
TRBJ2-3 TRBD2 TRBV5-4 . TGTGCCAGCACCACGGGACTAGACACAGATACGCAGTATTTT CASTTGLDTDTQYF
TRBJ2-3 . TRBV7-2 once TGTGCCAGCAGCCCGACCGGAGGGACCCTCGGGGATACGCAGTATTTT CASSPTGGTLGDTQYF
TRBJ2-1 . TRBV4-3 once TGCGCCAGCAGCCGCGACAAGTACTCCTACAATGAGCAGTTCTTC CASSRDKYSYNEQFF
TRBJ1-6 TRBD1 TRBV18 . TGTGCCAGCTCACCCCCCCGGGGACAGGGGAATTCACCCCTCCACTTT CASSPPRGQGNSPLHF
TRBJ1-5 . TRBV2 . TGTGCCAGCAGCCCCAGTAACCATCAGCCCCAGCATTTT CASSPSNHQPQHF
TRBJ2-5 . TRBV7-9 . TGTTCCAGCAGCTTAGACGGAGAGACCCAGTACTTC CSSSLDGETQYF
TRBJ2-2 . TRBV27 medium-sized TGTGCCAGCAGGTCTAGCTGGGGTGACACCGGGGAGCTGTTTTTT CASRSSWGDTGELFF
TRBJ1-4 . TRBV9 . TGTGCCAGCAGTCGGTGGGGAGGCCCAGGTAATGAAAAACTGTTTTTT CASSRWGGPGNEKLFF
TRBJ2-7 TRBD2 TRBV6-1 few TGTGCCAGCAGTGAGACTAGCGGGGTCTACGAGCAGTACTTC CASSETSGVYEQYF
TRBJ2-1 TRBD1 TRBV2 . TGTGCCAGCAGTGAATCCAGGGGGTACAATGAGCAGTTCTTC CASSESRGYNEQFF
TRBJ1-2 . TRBV7-2 . TGTGCCAGCAGCTTATCTCCGGGGTTCAATGGCTACACCTTC CASSLSPGFNGYTF
TRBJ1-3 . TRBV7-9 . TGTTCCAGCAGCTTCGGGGGAAACACCATATATTTT CSSSFGGNTIYF
TRBJ2-1 TRBD2 TRBV10-3 . TGTGCCATCAGCGGGAGGGCCCAAAACAATGAGCAGTTCTTC CAISGRAQNNEQFF
TRBJ2-5 TRBD2 TRBV6-5 . TGTGCCAGCAGCTACTCTGGGGGAGGGGTTGAGACCCAGTACTTC CASSYSGGGVETQYF
TRBJ2-3 TRBD2 TRBV7-9 . TGTGCCAGCAGTCCCTGGCGGGGGTCCTCGCAGGATACGCAGTATTTT CASSPWRGSSQDTQYF
TRBJ2-5 . TRBV19 . TGTGCCAGTAGTTTCGGACTGGCGGAGGGGGAGACCCAGTACTTC CASSFGLAEGETQYF
TRBJ1-6 TRBD1 TRBV2 . TGTGCCAGCAAACGGGGACAGGCCGCCGATAATTCACCCCTCCACTTT CASKRGQAADNSPLHF
TRBJ1-2 . TRBV2 . TGTGCCAGCAGTGAAGCCGGTAACTATGGCTACACCTTC CASSEAGNYGYTF
TRBJ2-3 . TRBV19 . TGTGCCAGTAGTACGCAGGCCTTAGGCACAGATACGCAGTATTTT CASSTQALGTDTQYF
TRBJ2-5 TRBD2 TRBV5-1 once TGCGCCAGCAGCCCTGGGACTAGCGGGTACCAAGAGACCCAGTACTTC CASSPGTSGYQETQYF
TRBJ1-1 . TRBV27 . TGTGCCAGCAGCTACAGGATGAACACTGAAGCTTTCTTT CASSYRMNTEAFF
TRBJ2-2 . TRBV9 . TGTGCCAGCAGCGTAGGGGGCCGGCCTCTCTCGAACACCGGGGAGCTGTTTTTT CASSVGGRPLSNTGELFF
TRBJ1-6 TRBD1 TRBV9 . TGTGCCAGTAGCGTAGCGGCGACAGGGCAGTCACCCCTCCACTTT CASSVAATGQSPLHF
TRBJ2-5 TRBD2 TRBV7-2 . TGTGCCAGCAGCTCAGATTGGGGGGTTACTAGCGGGGAGACCCAGTACTTC CASSSDWGVTSGETQYF
TRBJ2-1 TRBD2 TRBV9 . TGTGCCAGCAGCGTGGGAGGGACTGAGCAGTTCTTC CASSVGGTEQFF
TRBJ2-7 TRBD1 TRBV5-4 . TGTGCCAGCAGCTCGCCGGACAGGAGGTCCTACGAGCAGTACTTC CASSSPDRRSYEQYF
TRBJ2-5 . TRBV6-7 . TGTGCCAGCAGTACGGACTGGCGGCAGACCCAGTACTTC CASSTDWRQTQYF
TRBJ2-4 . TRBV11-2 . TGTGCCAGCAGCTTAGGCCCCCGGCGGGGAAACATTCAGTACTTC CASSLGPRRGNIQYF
TRBJ1-4 TRBD1 TRBV5-5 . TGTGCCAGCAGCCCGGACGACAGGGTAGCAGGGGAAAAACTGTTTTTT CASSPDDRVAGEKLFF
TRBJ2-7 . TRBV6-5 . TGTGCCAGCAGTTACTCGACGTCAGGGGACTACGAGCAGTACTTC CASSYSTSGDYEQYF
TRBJ2-7 . TRBV5-1 . TGCGCCAGCAGCTTCCGTAGCGGAGGGACCTACGAGCAGTACTTC CASSFRSGGTYEQYF
TRBJ2-6 . TRBV27 . TGTGCCAGCAGTTGGGGCAGGGGTGCCTCTGGGGCCAACGTCCTGACTTTC CASSWGRGASGANVLTF
TRBJ2-1 TRBD1 TRBV27 . TGTGCCAGCAGTTTAGAGGCAGGGGGTATGAGTGAGCAGTTCTTC CASSLEAGGMSEQFF
TRBJ2-7 . TRBV9 . TGTGCCAGCAGCTCAACAGGGCGCAACGAGCAGTACTTC CASSSTGRNEQYF
TRBJ2-3 . TRBV19 . TGTGCCAGTAGCCAAACAGGGTCGGATACGCAGTATTTT CASSQTGSDTQYF
TRBJ2-3 TRBD2 TRBV19 . TGTGCCAGTAGTATAGCCCCCACTAGCGGGAGCACAGATACGCAGTATTTT CASSIAPTSGSTDTQYF
TRBJ2-7 TRBD2 TRBV2 . TGTGCCAGCAGTAGCGGGAGGGCCGTCGAGCAGTACTTC CASSSGRAVEQYF
TRBJ2-2 . TRBV6-6 few TGTGCCAGCAGTAAGGATGGGCCTTACACCGGGGAGCTGTTTTTT CASSKDGPYTGELFF
TRBJ1-4 TRBD1 TRBV5-3 . TGTGCCAGAAGCTTGCGTGACAGGGGGCTCACAGCTAATGAAAAACTGTTTTTT CARSLRDRGLTANEKLFF
TRBJ2-6 . TRBV7-3 . TGTGCCAGCAGCTTAATGGGCCCCAGCTCTGGGGCCAACGGCCTGACTTTC CASSLMGPSSGANGLTF
TRBJ2-7 TRBD1 TRBV6-1 . TGTGCCAGCATGTGGGACAGCTACGAGCAGTACTTC CASMWDSYEQYF